A single T cell receptor beta chain is shown here with its context. Its specificity is not known. Primers for the PCR totalled 60 Vbeta and 13 Jbeta. Generated by immunoSEQ multiplex PCR, the TCRdb table keeps only in-frame clones and is missing some. Among under 120,000 clones, around two thirds were seen once, and the ten largest hold 3.8%. The junction had 10 bases not matched to a gene; V was cut back by 5 bases and J by 0 bases. Germline V gene data show CDR1 as SEHNR and CDR2 as FQNEAQ (reference sequence). This CDR3 has 16 residues. The sample comes from a study of cytomegalovirus exposure and HLA in healthy donors. As for the study in general: When 350 to 400 donors were genotyped, roughly 80% of them were found to fall in the Caucasian-associated ancestry cluster. Study-wide results and limits: V- and J-gene trimming of TCR beta was linked (in a later analysis) to a missense DCLRE1C variant.

The V gene is TRBV7-9, the J gene TRBJ2-7; 7 nucleotides line up with TRBD1. The sample taken for sequencing was PBMCs. This receptor was obtained from a man aged 25 to 40 in good health and CMV-seropositive. Here the CDR3 DNA reads TGTGCCAGCAGCCGCCCGGACAGGTTCTTCTCCTACGAGCAGTACTTC. Translating gives CASSRPDRFFSYEQYF.